This T cell receptor beta chain was sequenced in a study of human T cells and chemical hapten exposure. Attachment of unique molecular identifiers to individual cDNA molecules was performed in the library. TCRdb fed the RACE reads into MiXCR, producing one record per CDR3 protein. The sample holds 95,000 to 150,000 distinct CDR3 sequences; approximately 15% are singletons and the top ten take around 2.7%. CDR1 and CDR2 (germline): SQVTM, ANQGSEA. The J segment lost 6 bases and the V segment lost 4 bases, leaving 1 base of the junction unmatched. The CDR3 extends over 11 amino acids. The sample's time point: pre-sensitization, week 0. Regarding treatment: therapeutic diphenylcyclopropenone sensitization with weekly scalp DPC. The study, taken as a whole, reports: In the PT1 data, expanded TCR counts showed a positive correlation with patch test score.

A word on this clonotype: What it binds is not known.

The chain carries TRBV29-1 and TRBJ1-2; 8 positions match TRBD1. The starting material was whole blood, obtained in connection with sensitization to the hapten diphenylcyclopropenone (DPC). This clonotype was sampled from a woman in her late teens or twenties with alopecia areata. Some clones in this sample may be carry-over from other donors' samples. CDR3 DNA: TGCAGCGTTGGACAGGGGAATGGCTACACCTTC. Protein product: CSVGQGNGYTF.